This TCR beta chain was found in a study of cytomegalovirus exposure and HLA in healthy donors. Study-level results: Reportedly, diagnosis of cytomegalovirus status by the classifier showed high specificity and sensitivity. Sequencing artifact likely explains a cluster of highly shared sequence variants.

A word on this clone: The antigen remains undetermined.

The primer mix had 60 Vbeta and 13 Jbeta primers. Method: immunoSEQ multiplex PCR; TCRdb's copy keeps in-frame clones and lacks some. Its table lists 100,000 to 150,000 clones. At the time of sampling, donors were nominally healthy, though unrecorded immune exposures were likely. The source material was PBMCs. The receptor was isolated from a man in his forties or fifties in good health and CMV-seronegative.

The CDR3 sequence: CASSQGGLGQGNQETQYF. CDR3 coding DNA: TGTGCCAGCAGCCAAGGCGGATTGGGACAGGGCAACCAAGAGACCCAGTACTTC. V gene TRBV28 combines with J gene TRBJ2-5, with 9 bases that match TRBD1. J lost 0 bases, V lost 6 bases, and 14 bases had no gene match. The germline V gene has CDR1 MDHEN and CDR2 SYDVKM. The CDR3 covers 18 residues. The full variable domain, with the rest looked up from reference TRBV28 and TRBJ2-5, is DVKVTQSSRYLVKRTGEKVFLECVQDMDHENMFWYRQDPGLGLRLIYFSYDVKMKEKGDIPEGYSVSREKKERFSLILESASTNQTSMYLCASSQGGLGQGNQETQYFGPGTRLLVL.